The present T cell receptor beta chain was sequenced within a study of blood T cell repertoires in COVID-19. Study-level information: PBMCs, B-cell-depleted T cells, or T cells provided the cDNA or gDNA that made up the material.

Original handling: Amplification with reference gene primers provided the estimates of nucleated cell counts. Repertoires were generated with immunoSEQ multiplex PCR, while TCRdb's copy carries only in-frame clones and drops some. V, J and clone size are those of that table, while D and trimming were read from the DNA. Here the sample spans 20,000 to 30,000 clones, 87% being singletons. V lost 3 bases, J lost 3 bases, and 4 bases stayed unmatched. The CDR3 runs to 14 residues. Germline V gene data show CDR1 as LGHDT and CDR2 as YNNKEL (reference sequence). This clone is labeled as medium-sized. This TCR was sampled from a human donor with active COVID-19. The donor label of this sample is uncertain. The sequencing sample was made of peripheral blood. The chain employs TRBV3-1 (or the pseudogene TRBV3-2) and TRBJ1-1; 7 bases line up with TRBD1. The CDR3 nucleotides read TGTGCCAGCAGCCACCTCACAGGGGACACTGAAGCTTTCTTT. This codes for CASSHLTGDTEAFF.